This TCR beta chain was recorded in a study of cytomegalovirus exposure and HLA in healthy donors. J was trimmed by 3 bases and V by 3 bases; bases with no gene match: 1. Germline assignment: CDR1 SGHRS and CDR2 YFSETQ. The CDR3 contains 14 residues. The primer mix had 60 Vbeta and 13 Jbeta primers. Only in-frame clones appear in the TCRdb table, and some are missing; sequencing was by immunoSEQ multiplex PCR. Here the sample spans 150,000 to 200,000 clones, about four fifths being singletons. About this clone: Its antigen is not identified.

Study conclusions and caveats: Association of 15,000 to 20,000 TCR beta sequences with HLA alleles was found at 0.05 false discovery rate in a later analysis.

The V and J genes are TRBV5-1 and TRBJ2-3; 10 nucleotides align to TRBD1. Source material: PBMCs. The TCR comes from a man aged 18 to 29 in good health and CMV-seronegative. This chain's CDR3 is CASSSGQGTDTQYF. The CDR3 coding sequence is TGCGCCAGCAGCTCGGGACAGGGGACAGATACGCAGTATTTT.